Below are 30 T cell receptor beta chains sequenced from a single sample in a study of T cells in Graves' hyperthyroidism and ophthalmopathy. TCR beta CDR3 sequences were amplified from RNA transcripts. The HTBI primer set drove a first-round RT-PCR of the TCR CDR3. TCRdb fed the multiplex PCR reads into MiXCR, producing one record per CDR3 protein. The table records around 580,000 distinct CDR3 sequences, under 60% of them present only once. The sample taken for sequencing was peripheral blood or thyroid tissue (not recorded which). The receptor source for this set is a woman under 30 with Graves' hyperthyroidism.

This clonotype was seen repeatedly, ten times or more. This sequence joins TRBV7-8 and TRBJ1-5; TRBD1 matches at 8 bases. Germline-derived CDR1 and CDR2 are SGHVS and FQNEAQ. Trimming removed 5 bases from V and 6 bases from J; junction bases left unmatched: 9. This CDR3 is 15 amino acids long. The CDR3 loop reads CASSPYHRGGQPQHF. CDR3 DNA: TGTGCCAGCAGCCCGTACCACAGGGGGGGTCAGCCCCAGCATTTT.

The rearrangement joins TRBV30 to TRBJ1-2; D call uncertain. Germline-derived CDR1 and CDR2 are GTSNPN and SVGIG (reference sequence). CDR3 length: 11 amino acids. The V end lost 2 bases, the J end lost 7 bases, and 8 bases lay between the germline ends. The CDR3 protein is CAWSSETGYTF. The CDR3, as DNA: TGTGCCTGGAGTTCTGAAACTGGCTACACCTTC.

This clonotype was observed at least ten times. V and J are TRBV12-3 or TRBV12-4 and TRBJ1-2; 8 bases fit TRBD1. V dropped 0 bases and J dropped 6; count of bases not matched to a gene: 6. The CDR3 spans 15 residues. The chain's CDR3 is CASSLALGQGDGYTF. For the CDR3, the DNA is TGTGCCAGCAGTTTAGCGCTTGGACAGGGAGATGGCTACACCTTC.

The rearrangement uses TRBV2 and TRBJ2-5; D gene ambiguous. V gave up 8 bases and J gave up 1 base, with 11 bases separating them. There are 13 residues in the CDR3. In germline, CDR1 is SNHLY, CDR2 FYNNEI. The CDR3 loop is CASADTLQETQYF. For the CDR3, the DNA is TGTGCCAGCGCTGACACCCTCCAAGAGACCCAGTACTTC. Looking up the rest from reference TRBV2 and TRBJ2-5 gives the full variable domain: EPEVTQTPSHQVTQMGQEVILRCVPISNHLYFYWYRQILGQKVEFLVSFYNNEISEKSEIFDDQFSVERPDGSNFTLKIRSTKLEDSAMYFCASADTLQETQYFGPGTRLLVL.

Worth noting for this clonotype: The junction shows a germline mismatch at one end, possibly a read error. V is TRBV7-9 and J is TRBJ2-6, with TRBD2 identical over 9 bases. The CDR3 is 16 amino acids. Germline V lookup: CDR1 SEHNR, CDR2 FQNEAQ (reference sequence). The DNA for the CDR3 is TGTGCCAGCAGCGTAGCGGGGGCTACTGGGGCCAACGTCCTGACTTTC. Protein: CASSVAGATGANVLTF.

This clonotype was seen at least ten times. The genes are TRBV19 and TRBJ1-3, with D unresolved. Trimming shortened V by 0 bases and J by 2 bases, and 8 bases separated the two germline ends. There are 15 residues in the CDR3. Germline V gives CDR1 LNHDA, CDR2 SQIVND (reference sequence). For the CDR3, the DNA is TGTGCCAGTAGTATAGATTGGAGCACTGGAAACACCATATATTTT. Its translation is CASSIDWSTGNTIYF.

This clonotype appeared many times. V is TRBV29-1 and J is TRBJ1-1; 7 bases map to TRBD1. This CDR3 has 12 residues. In germline, CDR1 is SQVTM, CDR2 ANQGSEA. The junction had 4 bases not matched to a gene; V was cut back by 7 bases and J by 2 bases. CDR3 sequence: CSAGQHNTEAFF. In DNA form, the CDR3 reads TGCAGCGCGGGACAGCATAACACTGAAGCTTTCTTT.

The sample holds a few counts of this clonotype. The rearrangement joins TRBV6-4 to TRBJ2-7; 12 positions match TRBD2. CDR3 length: 18 residues. CDR1 is MRHNA, CDR2 SNTAGT, per germline. V lost 3 bases to trimming and J lost 4 bases; unmatched junction nucleotides: 13. CDR3 amino acids: CASSEASGRAWVRYEQYF. The CDR3 region has the DNA TGTGCCAGCAGTGAAGCTAGCGGGAGGGCCTGGGTGAGATACGAGCAGTACTTC.

The J gene is TRBJ2-2, the V gene TRBV13; 14 nucleotides align to TRBD2. The CDR3 contains 16 residues. J lost 8 bases, V lost 5 bases, and 7 bases had no gene match. Germline CDR1 PRHDT, CDR2 FYEKMQ (reference sequence). The CDR3 sequence is CASSVEGLAGGGELFF. As DNA, the CDR3 is TGTGCCAGCAGCGTAGAAGGACTAGCGGGAGGTGGGGAGCTGTTTTTT.

The chain joins TRBV12-3 or TRBV12-4 to TRBJ1-1; no reliable D call. This CDR3 spans 14 amino acids. The V and J ends lost 1 base and 4 bases respectively, with 10 bases between them. The CDR3 nucleotides are TGTGCCAGCAGTTTAGACGGCTTGTTCACTGAAGCTTTCTTT. Its translation is CASSLDGLFTEAFF.

This clonotype was counted at least ten times. CDR3 protein: CASSQPRTSGRQYF. In DNA form, the CDR3 reads TGCGCCAGCAGCCAACCAAGGACTAGCGGGAGGCAGTACTTC. The genes are TRBV4-1 and TRBJ2-7, with 13 bases lining up with TRBD2. Looked up from germline, CDR1 is MGHRA and CDR2 is YSYEKL. V dropped 2 bases and J dropped 9; count of bases not matched to a gene: 4. This CDR3 contains 14 residues.

In the case of this clonotype: This clone may be a read error of a much larger clone one base away. V is TRBV11-2 and J is TRBJ2-7; D call uncertain. There are 15 residues in the CDR3. Germline V gene data show CDR1 as SGHAT and CDR2 as FQNNGV. Trimming removed 7 bases from V and 0 bases from J, with 16 bases in between. CDR3 DNA: TGTGCCAGCAACTCTTTCCGCCAGATCTCCTACGAGCAGTACTTC. This encodes CASNSFRQISYEQYF.

In its sample, this clonotype was seen many times. The V call is TRBV20-1, the J call TRBJ1-4; D is uncertain. The CDR3 length is 14 residues. Trimming removed 4 bases at V and 12 bases at J, with 21 bases between. Germline V gene sequence: CDR1 DFQATT, CDR2 SNEGSKA (reference sequence). CDR3 loop: CSANDRLASRQLFF. CDR3 coding DNA: TGCAGTGCTAATGATCGGTTAGCTAGTCGCCAACTGTTTTTT.

This clonotype was counted many times. The chain couples TRBV29-1 to TRBJ2-7, with D perhaps assigned TRBD1 or TRBD2 (5 bases each). This CDR3 has 14 residues. In germline, CDR1 is SQVTM, CDR2 ANQGSEA. V was pared by 6 bases and J by 3 bases, with 18 bases between. The CDR3 sequence: CSVVPPGRNYEQYF. The CDR3 nucleotides are TGCAGCGTGGTACCACCGGGACGGAACTACGAGCAGTACTTC.

As for this clonotype: With a much larger clone just one base away, this may be a read error. The chain has TRBV12-3 or TRBV12-4 and TRBJ2-5, with TRBD2 identical over 10 bases. This CDR3 region has 16 residues. The junction had 3 bases not matched to a gene; V was cut back by 1 base and J by 1 base. This chain's CDR3 is CASSLGTSGVQETQYF. In DNA, the CDR3 is TGTGCCAGCAGTTTAGGGACTAGCGGAGTCCAAGAGACCCAGTACTTC.

V usage is TRBV20-1 and J usage is TRBJ1-2, with 8 bases that match TRBD1. CDR3 length equals 13 residues. Germline V gives CDR1 DFQATT, CDR2 SNEGSKA (reference sequence). With 6 bases clipped from V and 7 bases from J, the junction kept 10 bases outside the gene matches. In nucleotides, the CDR3 is TGCAGTGCCCCCAGGAGGACAGGGTTTGGCTACACCTTC. Its protein is CSAPRRTGFGYTF.

This clonotype was observed many times. The rearrangement joins TRBV15 to TRBJ2-7; TRBD2 matches 7 bases. Germline CDR1 LNHNV, CDR2 YYDKDF (reference sequence). V shed 5 bases, J shed 0 bases, and the junction held 10 bases outside the gene matches. This CDR3 has 16 amino acids. CDR3: CATSVGAGAPSYEQYF. The CDR3 DNA follows: TGTGCCACCAGCGTGGGTGCGGGAGCCCCCTCCTACGAGCAGTACTTC.

This clonotype was found many times. The chain couples TRBV7-8 to TRBJ1-5; 9 nucleotides align to TRBD1. Germline V gene data show CDR1 as SGHVS and CDR2 as FQNEAQ. The CDR3 covers 16 residues. J lost 3 bases, V lost 4 bases, and 7 bases had no gene match. The CDR3 DNA follows: TGTGCCAGCAGCTCCGAGGGACAGGGAATCAATCAGCCCCAGCATTTT. Protein sequence: CASSSEGQGINQPQHF. Supplemented by reference TRBV7-8 and TRBJ1-5, the full variable domain reads GAGVSQSPRYKVAKRGQDVALRCDPISGHVSLFWYQQALGQGPEFLTYFQNEAQLDKSGLPSDRFFAERPEGSVSTLKIQRTQQEDSAVYLCASSSEGQGINQPQHFGDGTRLSIL.

Note on this clonotype: A much larger clonotype is one base distant, so this may be a read error. This chain uses TRBV6-5 with TRBJ1-3; no firm D call. CDR3 length equals 17 residues. The germline V and J ends were trimmed by 5 bases and 2 bases, with 19 bases remaining between them. The germline CDR1 and CDR2 sequences are MNHEY and SVGAGI. The CDR3 here is CASSPDEWAIPGNTIYF. In DNA form, the CDR3 reads TGTGCCAGCAGTCCGGATGAGTGGGCTATCCCTGGAAACACCATATATTTT.

The CDR3 sequence is CSARDLVQNTGELFF. The CDR3 coding sequence is TGCAGTGCTAGAGACCTCGTACAGAACACCGGGGAGCTGTTTTTT. The rearrangement links TRBV20-1 to TRBJ2-2; D is unclear. Germline CDR1 and CDR2: DFQATT and SNEGSKA (reference sequence). V dropped 0 bases and J dropped 1 base, with 9 bases sitting between them. This CDR3 contains 15 residues.

This clonotype was found a few times. This sequence joins TRBV2 and TRBJ1-3, with a weak D call TRBD1 (6 bases). The CDR3 consists of 15 residues. Germline CDR1 SNHLY, CDR2 FYNNEI. The V and J ends lost 9 bases and 8 bases respectively, with 23 bases between them. The CDR3 region has the DNA TGTGCCAGTGATCAGGGGATCGGCTATGGCTACACCATATATTTT. It specifies CASDQGIGYGYTIYF.

To note about this clonotype: One end of the junction does not line up with germline, which may come from a read error. The chain employs TRBV4-2 and TRBJ2-2, with TRBD1 identical over 8 bases. The germline V gene encodes CDR1 LGHNA and CDR2 YNFKEQ. The CDR3 covers 17 residues. The CDR3 DNA reads TGTGCCGGCAGCCAACAAGACAGGGGTTGGATCACCGGGGAGCTGTTTTTT. Protein: CAGSQQDRGWITGELFF.

CDR3 region: CASSLLSDYEQYF. As DNA, the CDR3 is TGTGCCAGCAGCCTGTTGAGTGACTACGAGCAGTACTTC. The genes are TRBV6-1 and TRBJ2-7, with D unresolved. The ends were cut back, 6 bases at V and 3 bases at J, with 12 bases in the middle. Germline CDR1 MNHNS, CDR2 SASEGT. This CDR3 is built from 13 residues.

This sequence joins TRBV20-1 and TRBJ2-7; 9 positions match TRBD2. The CDR3 has 14 residues. V lost 3 bases and J lost 7; bases outside the gene matches: 10. Per the germline V gene, CDR1 is DFQATT and CDR2 is SNEGSKA (reference sequence). The CDR3 region is CSASSGRRNNEQYF. CDR3 DNA: TGCAGTGCTAGCAGCGGGAGGCGAAACAATGAGCAGTACTTC.

Points on this clonotype: The junction departs from the called germline gene at one end, perhaps through a read error. This chain joins TRBV5-1 and TRBJ2-2; the match to TRBD1 covers 12 bases. From germline, CDR1 is SGHRS and CDR2 YFSETQ. The CDR3 is 15 amino acids. The CDR3 sequence: CAGSPGQGAIGELFF. CDR3 in DNA: TGCGCCGGCAGCCCGGGACAGGGGGCAATCGGGGAGCTGTTTTTT.

This chain links TRBV2 with TRBJ2-7; D remains unclear. V lost 3 bases, J lost 0 bases, and 15 bases lay in between. This CDR3 has 16 residues. From germline, CDR1 is SNHLY and CDR2 FYNNEI. CDR3: CASSEDLWDSSYEQYF. The CDR3 region has the DNA TGTGCCAGCAGTGAGGACCTGTGGGATAGCTCCTACGAGCAGTACTTC.

The chain is built from TRBV6-5 and TRBJ1-5; the D gene is possibly TRBD1 (5 bases). Trimming shortened V by 8 bases and J by 6 bases, and 14 bases separated the two germline ends. Germline V gene sequence: CDR1 MNHEY, CDR2 SVGAGI. The CDR3 spans 13 residues. CDR3: CASGVGDGQPQHF. The CDR3 region has the DNA TGTGCCAGCGGCGTGGGGGACGGTCAGCCCCAGCATTTT.

This clonotype was detected ten times or more. V gene TRBV3-1 combines with J gene TRBJ2-7; D remains ambiguous. Trimming stripped 6 bases from V and 4 bases from J, with 16 bases between. Germline V lookup: CDR1 LGHDT, CDR2 YNNKEL (reference sequence). The CDR3 is 14 amino acids. The CDR3 nucleotides read TGTGCCAGCAGGCCGGCAGCAGCATTTTACGAGCAGTACTTC. It translates to CASRPAAAFYEQYF.

This chain links TRBV2 with TRBJ2-7; D uncertain. With 5 bases removed from V and 7 bases from J, the gap between germline ends came to 15 bases. Germline assignment: CDR1 SNHLY and CDR2 FYNNEI. The CDR3 has 13 amino acids. CDR3 sequence: CASSWLGSTEQYF. Here the CDR3 DNA reads TGTGCCAGCAGTTGGCTAGGGTCAACTGAGCAGTACTTC.

This clonotype was seen a handful of times. The chain is built from TRBV2 and TRBJ2-7; D is ambiguous. This CDR3 contains 14 residues. Trimming left V 4 bases short and J 3 bases short, with 13 bases between. From germline, CDR1 is SNHLY and CDR2 FYNNEI. The chain's CDR3 is CASSVAYRNYEQYF. The CDR3 DNA is TGTGCCAGCAGTGTCGCGTACCGCAACTACGAGCAGTACTTC.